The entry below gives a single T cell receptor (beta chain) sequence along with its context. This sample was included in a study of cytomegalovirus exposure and HLA in healthy donors. 13 Jbeta primers and 60 Vbeta primers were used for the PCR. Some clones are missing from TCRdb's copy, which holds only in-frame ones; the method was immunoSEQ multiplex PCR. The sample includes 160,000 or so clones, less than 90% of them seen just once. This receptor was taken from a woman aged 18-35 years in good health and CMV-seronegative. The sample comprised PBMCs.

CDR3 coding DNA: TGTGCCAGCAGCTTTTTAATCCAGCGGGGGACCCCTCCTACAGATACGCAGTATTTT. This gives the protein CASSFLIQRGTPPTDTQYF. The J gene is TRBJ2-3, the V gene TRBV7-9; TRBD2 matches at 8 bases. The ends lost 3 bases at V and 3 bases at J; junction bases unmatched: 17. The CDR3 has 19 amino acids. CDR1 is SEHNR and CDR2 is FQNEAQ in the germline V gene (reference sequence).